The 11 T cell receptor beta chains below were found in one sample sequenced in a study of beta chain features in type 1 diabetes (dated by TCRdb to 2016 to 2018). Their specific antigens are unknown. The method behind the library was the immunoSEQ multiplex PCR assay. All of the isolated RNA was reverse transcribed with the High Capacity cDNA Reverse Transcription Kit, so expressed TCRB transcripts were sequenced. The table was pulled from immuneACCESS by TCRdb, which kept in-frame rearrangements only. Such tables lose some clones; where checked, under half of the loss comes from unresolved V genes, and the rest has no known cause. Here the sample has a few hundred thousand clones; over 9% occur a single time. The ten largest clones represent less than 0.65% of the sample. Study-level results and caveats: Type 1 diabetes patients showed a moderate but significant shortening of TCRB CDR3 length in all four CD4+ subsets.

The sequenced sample consisted of central memory CD4+ T cells from blood. Source of these receptors: a man aged 25-45 years with type 1 diabetes.

V and J are TRBV25-1 and TRBJ2-2; 8 nucleotides line up with TRBD1. CDR3 length: 15 residues. V trimming: 8 bases; J trimming: 8 bases; junction bases outside the gene matches: 13. Germline-derived CDR1 and CDR2 are MGHDK and SYGVNS. CDR3 in amino acids: CASLTTGGARGELFF. The CDR3 nucleotides are TGTGCCAGCCTGACTACAGGGGGAGCTCGGGGGGAGCTGTTTTTT. Filled out from reference TRBV25-1 and TRBJ2-2, the complete variable domain reads EADIYQTPRYLVIGTGKKITLECSQTMGHDKMYWYQQDPGMELHLIHYSYGVNSTEKGDLSSESTVSRIRTEHFPLTLESARPSHTSQYLCASLTTGGARGELFFGEGSRLTVL.

This clone was recorded only once. V usage is TRBV5-1 and J usage is TRBJ2-2, with 7 bases matching TRBD1. The CDR3 runs 15 residues. V was pared by 5 bases and J by 3 bases, with 7 bases of the junction left unmatched. CDR1 is SGHRS, CDR2 YFSETQ, per germline. In DNA form, the CDR3 reads TGCGCCAGCAGTACCAGGACAGGCGACACCGGGGAGCTGTTTTTT. Translating it yields CASSTRTGDTGELFF.

CDR3 amino acids: CASSRADGRDYEQYF. In DNA form, the CDR3 reads TGTGCCAGCAGCCGAGCAGACGGAAGAGACTACGAGCAGTACTTC. This rearrangement joins TRBV14 to TRBJ2-7, with D uncertain. The germline V gene has CDR1 SGHDN and CDR2 FVKESK. This CDR3 has 15 amino acids. V was cut by 4 bases and J by 3 bases, with 16 bases left in between.

This rearrangement joins TRBV5-1 to TRBJ2-3, with D perhaps matching TRBD2 (6 bases). V was cut by 4 bases and J by 1 base, with 13 bases left in between. The CDR3 is made up of 15 amino acids. Germline V gives CDR1 SGHRS, CDR2 YFSETQ. The DNA for the CDR3 is TGCGCCAGCAGCCTATTAGGAGGGGGCACAGATACGCAGTATTTT. Its protein is CASSLLGGGTDTQYF.

This clone turned up a few times. A far larger clone is just one base off, so this is likely a read error. The gene calls are TRBV30 and TRBJ1-1; the D is unclear. Germline V gives CDR1 GTSNPN, CDR2 SVGIG (reference sequence). The CDR3 totals 11 residues. CDR3 nucleotides: TGTTCCTGGACCGAGAACACTGAAGCTTTCTTT. This codes for CSWTENTEAFF.

The CDR3 protein is CASSPPDRDGYYEQYF. The DNA for the CDR3 is TGTGCCAGCAGCCCGCCCGACAGGGATGGGTACTACGAGCAGTACTTC. The V gene is TRBV21-1, the J gene TRBJ2-7; the table calls TRBD1, which could not be checked here. TRBV21-1 is a pseudogene segment. This CDR3 region has 16 residues.

J is TRBJ1-1 and V is TRBV5-4; D is unclear. Germline CDR1 reads SGHNT; CDR2 reads YYREEE (reference sequence). Deletions cut 4 bases from V and 2 bases from J, with 9 bases between. The CDR3 covers 13 residues. The CDR3 region has the DNA TGTGCCAGCAGCCAAGACATAAACACTGAAGCTTTCTTT. This gives the protein CASSQDINTEAFF.

The chain links TRBV27 to TRBJ2-7; 10 nucleotides line up with TRBD2. The germline V gene has CDR1 MNHEY and CDR2 SMNVEV (reference sequence). The trim removed 2 bases at V and 6 bases at J, leaving 10 bases unmatched. This CDR3 spans 16 amino acids. The CDR3 DNA reads TGTGCCAGCAGTTTAGATAAGCGGGAGGGCCCCAGCGAGCAGTACTTC. Translated: CASSLDKREGPSEQYF.

The chain couples TRBV9 to TRBJ2-3; D perhaps matches TRBD1 (6 bases). Deletions cut 2 bases from V and 4 bases from J, with 11 bases between. Germline CDR1 reads SGDLS; CDR2 reads YYNGEE. The CDR3 sequence is 14 residues long. CDR3: CASSVRQGSDTQYF. For the CDR3, the DNA is TGTGCCAGCAGCGTTCGTCAGGGGTCAGATACGCAGTATTTT.

This clone was detected a few times. A much larger clone lies a single base off, so this may be a read error. The chain joins TRBV7-7 to TRBJ1-1; TRBD1 aligns across 7 bases. The CDR3 covers 14 residues. Germline CDR1 reads SSHAT; CDR2 reads FNYEAQ (reference sequence). V was clipped by 4 bases and J by 1 base; unmatched bases: 3. CDR3 in amino acids: CASSSGQTNTEAFF. For the CDR3, the DNA is TGTGCCAGCAGCTCGGGACAGACGAACACTGAAGCTTTCTTT.

Concerning this clone: At one boundary the junction diverges from the germline segment, which might be a read error. The genes are TRBV5-4 and TRBJ2-7; TRBD1 matches at 11 bases. Germline-derived CDR1 and CDR2 are SGHNT and YYREEE (reference sequence). The CDR3 runs 14 residues. CDR3 sequence: CASSSGQGETEEYF. In nucleotides, the CDR3 is TGTGCCAGCAGCTCGGGACAGGGGGAAACCGAGGAGTACTTC.